This TCR beta chain was identified during a study of tumor-infiltrating lymphocytes in primary liver carcinoma. Unsorted whole blood served as the source of blood RNA, and germline DNA was extracted as well. A constant-region primer primed TCR beta cDNA synthesis from about 530 ng of total RNA. Libraries of TCR beta came from three nested multiplex PCR rounds with slightly modified ARM-PCR. Investigators reported that the first two PCR rounds, at roughly 11 cycles each, used TRBV1-TRBV30 forward primers with a C-beta reverse primer. In TCRdb, the multiplex PCR reads were re-called with MiXCR into one record per CDR3 protein. The data hold fewer than 350,000 distinct CDR3 sequences, with about 62% observed a single time. The CDR3 spans 14 residues. The J segment lost 6 bases and the V segment lost 6 bases, leaving 8 bases of the junction unmatched. In germline, CDR1 is MNHEY, CDR2 SVGAGI. Comments on this clonotype: This may come from a read error, since a much larger clone is one base off.

The sequence was collected from a man in his forties with primary liver carcinoma and hepatitis B virus infection. What was sequenced was peripheral blood. J is TRBJ2-1 and V is TRBV6-5; TRBD2 agrees at 7 bases. Written as DNA, the CDR3 is TGTGCCAGCAGGACTAGCTGGAGTATCAATGAGCAGTTCTTC. Residues: CASRTSWSINEQFF.